Each of the 6 T cell receptor beta chains below was sequenced from the same sample in a study of CD8 T cell repertoires and HIV-1 epitope variants. Here immunoSEQ multiplex PCR was the method, and the copy in TCRdb shows in-frame clones only, minus some. The sample has some 100,000 clones; over 70% are singletons. The material sequenced was uncultured baseline CD8+ T cells from peripheral blood mononuclear cells (PBMCs). Receptors originate from a male donor with HIV.

The chain is built from TRBV19 and TRBJ1-2, with 10 bases matching TRBD1. This CDR3 contains 15 residues. Germline assignment: CDR1 LNHDA and CDR2 SQIVND (reference sequence). V dropped 4 bases and J dropped 4; count of bases not matched to a gene: 6. DNA for the CDR3: TGTGCCAGTAGTAGGCGGGACAGGGGAACCTATGGCTACACCTTC. Translating gives CASSRRDRGTYGYTF.

The chain couples TRBV6-1 to TRBJ2-7, with TRBD2 matching over 7 bases. Germline trimming cut 5 bases from V and 5 bases from J; bases unmatched to any gene: 3. This CDR3 is 12 amino acids long. The germline gives CDR1 MNHNS, CDR2 SASEGT. This chain's CDR3 is CASSLSGDEQYF. As DNA, the CDR3 is TGTGCCAGCAGTTTAAGCGGGGACGAGCAGTACTTC.

The J gene is TRBJ1-2, the V gene TRBV6-5; 8 bases line up with TRBD1. The germline V gene encodes CDR1 MNHEY and CDR2 SVGAGI. This CDR3 region has 15 residues. J gave up 4 bases and V 4 bases, and 8 bases lay outside the gene matches. Here the CDR3 DNA reads TGTGCCAGCAGTTCCCGGACAGGGAAGGGCTATGGCTACACCTTC. This translates into CASSSRTGKGYGYTF.

This clone was detected once. V usage is TRBV5-4 and J usage is TRBJ2-1, with D possibly TRBD1 on 5 matching bases. Deletions cut 1 base from V and 14 bases from J, with 10 bases between. Per germline, CDR1 SGHNT and CDR2 YYREEE (reference sequence). This CDR3 is 11 amino acids long. The CDR3 DNA reads as TGTGCCAGCAGCTTGAGGGGCCGGGAGTTCTTC. Translating gives CASSLRGREFF.

A single count supports this clone. V and J are TRBV6-6 and TRBJ2-1, with no clear D. This CDR3 has 15 residues. The V end lost 7 bases, the J end lost 4 bases, and 17 bases lay between the germline ends. Germline assignment: CDR1 MNHNY and CDR2 SVGAGI (reference sequence). Here the CDR3 DNA reads TGTGCCAGCACCCTAGGACCCCCGGGTTACAATGAGCAGTTCTTC. As protein: CASTLGPPGYNEQFF.

V and J are TRBV6-5 and TRBJ2-7; 7 positions agree with TRBD1. The V and J ends lost 7 bases and 5 bases, in that order; junction bases with no gene match: 8. The CDR3 covers 13 residues. Germline CDR1 MNHEY, CDR2 SVGAGI. The CDR3 protein is CASTTGVTHEQYF. As DNA, the CDR3 is TGTGCCAGCACCACAGGGGTAACCCACGAGCAGTACTTC.